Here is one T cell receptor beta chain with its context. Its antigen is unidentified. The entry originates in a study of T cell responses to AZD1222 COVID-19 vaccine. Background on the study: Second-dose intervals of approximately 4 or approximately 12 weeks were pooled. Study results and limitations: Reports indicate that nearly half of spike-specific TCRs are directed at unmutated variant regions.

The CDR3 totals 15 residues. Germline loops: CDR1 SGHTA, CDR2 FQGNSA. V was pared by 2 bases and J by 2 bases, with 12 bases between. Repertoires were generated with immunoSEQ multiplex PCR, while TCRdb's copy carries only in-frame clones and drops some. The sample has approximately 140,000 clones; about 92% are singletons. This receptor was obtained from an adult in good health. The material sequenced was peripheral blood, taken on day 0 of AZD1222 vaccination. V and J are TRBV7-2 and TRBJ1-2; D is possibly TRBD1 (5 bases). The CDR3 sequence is CASSLIGGFNYGYTF. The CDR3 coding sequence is TGTGCCAGCAGCTTAATCGGGGGATTCAACTATGGCTACACCTTC.